This TCR beta chain stems from a study of CD8+CD57+ T cells in acquired aplastic anemia. Genomic DNA templated the TCR beta VDJ and CDR3 profiling. TCRdb re-called the reads with MiXCR, one entry per CDR3 protein. Among 200,000 to 250,000 distinct CDR3 sequences, roughly 33% were seen once, and the ten largest hold 0.95% to 1.3%. Germline-derived CDR1 and CDR2 are SGHVS and FNYEAQ. The CDR3 has 11 residues. V was trimmed by 3 bases and J by 7 bases, leaving 7 bases between them. This clonotype was detected ten times or more. The J gene is TRBJ2-7, the V gene TRBV7-6, with D unresolved. Sequencing was done on a sample of sorted CD4+, CD8+, or CD8+CD57+ T cells (not recorded which) from PBMCs. This receptor was identified in a human donor in good health, serving as a control. The CDR3 is CASSFLGEQYF. The CDR3 DNA reads TGTGCCAGCAGCTTTTTGGGTGAGCAGTACTTC.